This T cell receptor (beta chain) is from a study of T-cell reconstitution after alpha-beta-depleted transplantation in children. This CDR3 is 11 amino acids long. Germline assignment: CDR1 SQVTM and CDR2 ANQGSEA. The V and J ends lost 7 bases and 4 bases respectively, with 8 bases between them. It was with unique molecular identifiers that the TCRbeta library was prepared. TCRdb reprocessed the PCR reads via MiXCR and lists one record per CDR3 protein. This sample has more than 450,000 distinct CDR3 sequences; approximately 20% occur once, and the top ten carry 3.3%. The sample here was PBMCs from the stem cell graft donor, taken from the stem cell graft. The gene calls are TRBV29-1 and TRBJ2-1; tentative D call: TRBD2 (5 bases). This clonotype originated in a human donor who donated a stem cell graft to a child with acute lymphoblastic leukemia. Here the CDR3 reads CSAREYNEQFF. CDR3 sequence (DNA): TGCAGCGCCCGGGAATACAATGAGCAGTTCTTC.